This TCR beta chain was documented in a study of cytomegalovirus exposure and HLA in healthy donors. Primers included in the PCR were 60 Vbeta and 13 Jbeta primers. As processed by the authors: Roughly 11 million shared chains were among approximately 87 million unique TCR beta chains counted in a later analysis. The assay was immunoSEQ multiplex PCR, and TCRdb's table has in-frame clones only and misses some. V and J calls and clone size are those listed in that table; D and trimming were worked out from the DNA. The repertoire holds over 150,000 clones, with over 70% as singletons. Findings and limits, study-wide: Altogether, about 160 TCR beta chains were recorded as cytomegalovirus-associated. The availability of immune exposure information extended only to CMV serostatus.

Germline loops: CDR1 LNHDA, CDR2 SQIVND (reference sequence). Trimming at V came to 6 bases and at J to 5 bases, leaving 9 bases not matched to a gene. The length of the CDR3 is 15 residues. Worth noting for this clone: The antigen is unknown.

This TCR was recovered from a young woman in good health and CMV-seropositive. Specimen: PBMCs. The chain employs TRBV19 and TRBJ2-3, with 9 bases matching TRBD1. The CDR3 reads CASSASTGGGDTQYF. The CDR3 region has the DNA TGTGCCAGTAGCGCTTCGACAGGGGGAGGAGATACGCAGTATTTT.